This entry lists 29 T cell receptor beta chains sequenced from one sample in a study of T cells after yellow fever vaccination (dated by TCRdb to the late 2010s). The protocol used for the library was 5' RACE. The sample was run on an Illumina NovaSeq 6000. TCRdb reran the public reads through fastp at Q25 and MiXCR, keeping productive beta chains. A single entry per CDR3 protein holds the most common genes and DNA from its merged rows. The sample includes over 250,000 distinct CDR3 sequences, with over 3.5% observed a single time. The top ten constitute 20% to 25% of the sample. The label giving this sample's treatment or condition can be read as: live attenuated yellow fever vaccine strain. Source: PBMCs, taken 5 days after the yellow fever booster vaccination. The source is a man younger than 30 who received the YFV17D yellow fever vaccine.

This chain uses TRBV5-1 with TRBJ2-3; tentatively, D is TRBD2 (6 bases). The V gene's germline CDR1 is SGHRS and CDR2 YFSETQ. The CDR3 contains 20 residues. The V end lost 0 bases, the J end lost 3 bases, and 26 bases lay between the germline ends. The CDR3 bases are TGCGCCAGCAGCTTGGGACTAGTTTATCTTTCGTGGGAAATAACAGATACGCAGTATTTT. Its protein product is CASSLGLVYLSWEITDTQYF.

This clonotype was detected many times. The genes are TRBV20-1 and TRBJ2-5, with 8 bases fitting TRBD1. The germline V gene has CDR1 DFQATT and CDR2 SNEGSKA (reference sequence). The V and J ends lost 3 bases and 4 bases, in that order; junction bases with no gene match: 7. The CDR3 extends over 14 amino acids. The DNA for the CDR3 is TGCAGTGCTAGTCCCAGGGGGCGGCGAGAGACCCAGTACTTC. This codes for CSASPRGRRETQYF.

At least ten counts were recorded for this clonotype. The J gene is TRBJ2-2, the V gene TRBV7-2; 7 nucleotides agree with TRBD1. The germline V gene encodes CDR1 SGHTA and CDR2 FQGNSA. V lost 3 bases, J lost 0 bases, and 7 bases stayed unmatched. The CDR3 is made up of 17 amino acids. The CDR3 DNA reads TGTGCCAGCAGCTTGTACACCGGGACAGCGAACACCGGGGAGCTGTTTTTT. Translation gives CASSLYTGTANTGELFF.

This clonotype was picked up a small number of times. This chain links TRBV7-3 with TRBJ2-1, with 7 bases that match TRBD1. With V trimmed by 5 bases and J by 9 bases, 4 bases remained unmatched. CDR1 is SGHTA, CDR2 FQGTGA, per germline. The CDR3 loop spans 12 amino acids. The CDR3 region is CASSPRQGEQFF. CDR3 DNA sequence: TGTGCCAGCAGCCCCCGACAGGGTGAGCAGTTCTTC.

This clonotype was seen ten or more times. This chain uses TRBV24-1 with TRBJ2-5, with D unclear. Between the trimmed V and J ends, which lost 1 base and 7 bases, there was a span of 3 bases. Per germline, CDR1 KGHDR and CDR2 SFDVKD. CDR3 length: 11 residues. The DNA of the CDR3 is TGTGCCACCAGTGATTTATGGACCCAGTACTTC. Translation gives CATSDLWTQYF.

This clonotype showed up just a few times. The CDR3 DNA reads TGCGCCAGCAGCCAAGCGGTAGGGCCATTATACGCCAGTCAGCCCCAGCATTTT. It encodes CASSQAVGPLYASQPQHF. This chain connects TRBV4-1 to TRBJ1-5; unclear D gene. The CDR3 totals 18 residues. Trimming removed 1 base from V and 6 bases from J, with 22 bases in between. Per germline, CDR1 MGHRA and CDR2 YSYEKL.

The rearrangement links TRBV5-1 to TRBJ1-1, with 7 bases lining up with TRBD1. Losses at the gene ends were 9 bases for V and 0 bases for J; bases not matched to a gene: 11. This CDR3 has 15 amino acids. Per the germline V gene, CDR1 is SGHRS and CDR2 is YFSETQ. CDR3 protein: CATRTGVLMNTEAFF. DNA for the CDR3: TGCGCCACCCGGACAGGAGTCCTAATGAACACTGAAGCTTTCTTT.

This clonotype was recorded many times. The V gene is TRBV4-2, the J gene TRBJ2-1; 8 bases match TRBD2. Germline values: CDR1 LGHNA, CDR2 YNFKEQ. This CDR3 contains 16 residues. V gave up 1 base and J gave up 2 bases; unmatched junction bases: 4. CDR3 sequence (DNA): TGTGCCAGCAGCCAAGCACTAGCGGTGCCCTACAATGAGCAGTTCTTC. Translation gives CASSQALAVPYNEQFF.

This clonotype showed up just a few times. CDR3: CASSLGRVAGELFF. CDR3 in DNA: TGTGCCAGCAGCTTAGGCAGGGTTGCCGGGGAGCTGTTTTTT. The gene calls are TRBV7-3 and TRBJ2-2; tentative D call: TRBD1 (5 bases). This CDR3 is built from 14 residues. Germline lookup yields CDR1 SGHTA and CDR2 FQGTGA. Trimming took off 2 bases at V and 6 bases at J, with 10 bases between the two ends. Full variable domain (rest looked up from reference TRBV7-3 and TRBJ2-2): GAGVSQTPSNKVTEKGKYVELRCDPISGHTALYWYRQSLGQGPEFLIYFQGTGAADDSGLPNDRFFAVRPEGSVSTLKIQRTERGDSAVYLCASSLGRVAGELFFGEGSRLTVL.

This clonotype was detected only a few times. The chain uses TRBV28 and TRBJ2-7; tentatively, D is TRBD2 (6 bases). Trimming shortened V by 5 bases and J by 7 bases, and 12 bases separated the two germline ends. Per the germline V gene, CDR1 is MDHEN and CDR2 is SYDVKM. This CDR3 spans 12 amino acids. CDR3: CASSIPAGEQYV. The CDR3 DNA sequence: TGTGCCAGCAGTATACCTGCGGGGGAGCAGTACGTC.

This clonotype appeared many times. V gene TRBV12-3 or TRBV12-4 combines with J gene TRBJ2-3, with TRBD2 matching 11 bases. The CDR3 consists of 16 residues. V dropped 4 bases and J dropped 5; count of bases not matched to a gene: 8. CDR3 sequence reads: CASSSIAGGPRDTQYF. CDR3 nucleotide sequence: TGTGCCAGCAGTTCAATAGCGGGGGGGCCGAGAGATACGCAGTATTTT.

The chain employs TRBV7-9 and TRBJ1-5; tentatively, D is TRBD1 (5 bases). CDR3 length: 13 residues. V was shortened by 3 bases and J by 6 bases, with 9 bases between the two germline ends. Germline V gene sequence: CDR1 SEHNR, CDR2 FQNEAQ (reference sequence). The CDR3 nucleotides are TGTGCCAGCAGCTTCGGAGGGACTCAGCCCCAGCATTTT. It specifies CASSFGGTQPQHF.

The chain uses TRBV7-9 and TRBJ2-7; 10 nucleotides align to TRBD1. CDR3 length equals 15 residues. The V segment lost 6 bases and the J segment 3 bases; nucleotides outside the gene matches: 8. Germline V gene data show CDR1 as SEHNR and CDR2 as FQNEAQ (reference sequence). CDR3 in amino acids: CASSLGQGVFYEQYF. In DNA, the CDR3 is TGTGCCAGCAGTCTAGGACAGGGGGTATTCTACGAGCAGTACTTC.

This sequence joins TRBV5-1 and TRBJ2-7; D might be TRBD1 or TRBD2, each matching 5 bases. The V end was cut by 3 bases, the J end by 0 bases, with 13 bases between. The CDR3 consists of 15 residues. Looked up from germline, CDR1 is SGHRS and CDR2 is YFSETQ. The CDR3 nucleotides are TGCGCCAGCAGCTCCGGGACGGACCCCTCCTACGAGCAGTACGTC. Translation: CASSSGTDPSYEQYV.

In its sample, this clonotype was seen many times. The rearrangement uses TRBV7-3 and TRBJ1-1, with 7 positions matching TRBD1. CDR1 is SGHTA, CDR2 FQGTGA, per germline. The CDR3 loop spans 15 amino acids. V gave up 2 bases and J gave up 1 base; unmatched junction bases: 4. CDR3 in amino acids: CASSLYAGGNTEAFF. The CDR3 DNA follows: TGTGCCAGCAGCTTATACGCAGGGGGGAACACTGAAGCTTTCTTT.

CDR3 DNA sequence: TGTGCCAGCAGTTTAGAGGCGCCCAGGTTCTACAATGAGCAGTTCTTC. Translated: CASSLEAPRFYNEQFF. The chain combines TRBV28 with TRBJ2-1; no definite D call. The CDR3 covers 16 residues. Trimming took off 2 bases at V and 3 bases at J, with 14 bases between the two ends. The V gene's germline CDR1 is MDHEN and CDR2 SYDVKM.

This clonotype appeared a few times. This CDR3 reads CASSQGGGYTGELFF. CDR3 DNA sequence: TGCGCCAGCAGCCAAGGAGGCGGCTACACCGGGGAGCTGTTTTTT. V and J are TRBV4-1 and TRBJ2-2; no clear D gene. This CDR3 has 15 residues. The germline V and J ends were trimmed by 1 base and 3 bases, with 9 bases remaining between them. Germline V CDR1 and CDR2: MGHRA, YSYEKL.

This clonotype was found a few times. The V gene is TRBV5-1, the J gene TRBJ2-7; 9 bases match TRBD2. This CDR3 has 15 residues. Germline V gene sequence: CDR1 SGHRS, CDR2 YFSETQ. Trimming at V came to 4 bases and at J to 6 bases, leaving 11 bases not matched to a gene. The CDR3 sequence: CASSPGVAGAREQYF. Written as DNA, the CDR3 is TGCGCCAGCAGCCCCGGGGTAGCGGGGGCCCGCGAGCAGTACTTC. Full variable domain (remainder filled in from reference TRBV5-1 and TRBJ2-7): KAGVTQTPRYLIKTRGQQVTLSCSPISGHRSVSWYQQTPGQGLQFLFEYFSETQRNKGNFPGRFSGRQFSNSRSEMNVSTLELGDSALYLCASSPGVAGAREQYFGPGTRLTVT.

This clonotype turned up a few times. The chain joins TRBV14 to TRBJ2-2; D is ambiguous. The CDR3 is 17 residues long. V was clipped by 1 base and J by 0 bases, with 12 bases between them. Germline lookup yields CDR1 SGHDN and CDR2 FVKESK. The CDR3 region is CASSQVAQYANTGELFF. CDR3 DNA: TGTGCCAGCAGCCAAGTCGCCCAGTACGCGAACACCGGGGAGCTGTTTTTT.

A few counts support this clonotype. The V gene is TRBV7-2, the J gene TRBJ2-1; tentatively, D is TRBD2 (6 bases). Trimming removed 4 bases from V and 4 bases from J, with 8 bases in between. The CDR3 totals 13 residues. Germline V gene data show CDR1 as SGHTA and CDR2 as FQGNSA. CDR3 coding DNA: TGTGCCAGCAGCTCCGCGGGGTACAATGAGCAGTTCTTC. Translation gives CASSSAGYNEQFF.

The chain combines TRBV12-3 or TRBV12-4 with TRBJ1-1, with 7 bases identical to TRBD1. The CDR3 is 16 residues long. J gave up 6 bases and V 8 bases, and 18 bases lay outside the gene matches. The CDR3 loop reads CASGIYRGPTGSEAFF. The CDR3 nucleotides read TGTGCCAGCGGTATTTACAGGGGACCCACGGGGTCTGAAGCTTTCTTT.

This clonotype was detected ten times or more. The chain couples TRBV24-1 to TRBJ2-1; possible D gene TRBD2, 6 bases. V gave up 4 bases and J gave up 7 bases, with 13 bases separating them. The CDR3 runs 14 residues. Germline V gene lookup returns CDR1 KGHDR and CDR2 SFDVKD. CDR3: CATSEPDYPNEQFF. The CDR3, as DNA: TGTGCCACCAGTGAGCCGGACTACCCAAATGAGCAGTTCTTC.

This clonotype was counted ten times or more. V is TRBV5-1 and J is TRBJ2-7; D is possibly TRBD1 (6 bases). Trimming took 0 bases from V and 1 from J, leaving 8 bases between them. Germline CDR1 SGHRS, CDR2 YFSETQ. The CDR3 runs 14 residues. Here the CDR3 reads CASSLVGASYEQYF. The CDR3, as DNA: TGCGCCAGCAGCTTGGTGGGGGCGTCCTACGAGCAGTACTTC.

The chain has TRBV4-3 and TRBJ2-1; D not certain. This CDR3 is 11 amino acids long. Germline CDR1 is LGHNA and CDR2 is YSLEER. V lost 3 bases, J lost 10 bases, and 7 bases lay in between. As DNA, the CDR3 is TGCGCCAGCAGCCACCGGACGGAGCAGTTCTTC. Its protein is CASSHRTEQFF.

There are many counts of this clonotype. The CDR3 spells CASSPPNRAHTQYF. CDR3 DNA: TGTGCCAGCAGCCCACCAAACAGGGCGCATACGCAGTATTTT. The chain is built from TRBV5-6 and TRBJ2-3; the D gene is possibly TRBD1 (6 bases). The germline gives CDR1 SGHDT, CDR2 YYEEEE. V shed 4 bases and J shed 7 bases, with 16 bases lying between them. The CDR3 runs 14 residues.

In its sample, this clonotype was seen a few times. The rearrangement joins TRBV7-6 to TRBJ1-1; D is undetermined. The CDR3 has 15 amino acids. Trimming removed 1 base from V and 3 bases from J, with 12 bases in between. Per germline, CDR1 SGHVS and CDR2 FNYEAQ. DNA of the CDR3: TGTGCCAGCAGCTTAGATTCAGGACGGTACACTGAAGCTTTCTTT. It translates to CASSLDSGRYTEAFF. Based on the CDR3 plus reference TRBV7-6 and TRBJ1-1, the full variable domain is GAGVSQSPRYKVTKRGQDVALRCDPISGHVSLYWYRQALGQGPEFLTYFNYEAQQDKSGLPNDRFSAERPEGSISTLTIQRTEQRDSAMYRCASSLDSGRYTEAFFGQGTRLTVV.

This clonotype was recorded a few times. This chain joins TRBV27 and TRBJ2-1; D is unclear. Trimming shortened V by 0 bases and J by 10 bases, and 10 bases separated the two germline ends. Germline V gene data show CDR1 as MNHEY and CDR2 as SMNVEV (reference sequence). The CDR3 has 13 residues. The CDR3 region is CASSLSGRPEQFF. DNA for the CDR3: TGTGCCAGCAGTTTATCCGGCCGACCCGAGCAGTTCTTC.

The chain joins TRBV5-4 to TRBJ1-6; D gene ambiguous. V was cut by 1 base and J by 10 bases, with 15 bases left in between. The CDR3 length is 15 residues. Germline V gene lookup returns CDR1 SGHNT and CDR2 YYREEE (reference sequence). This chain's CDR3 is CASSLQSGRSSPLHF. The CDR3 coding sequence is TGTGCCAGCAGCTTGCAGTCAGGTCGGAGCTCACCCCTCCACTTT.

V is TRBV6-6 and J is TRBJ2-7, with unresolved D. Germline loops: CDR1 MNHNY, CDR2 SVGAGI (reference sequence). The CDR3 sequence is 13 residues long. V lost 5 bases and J 3 bases, leaving 11 bases between the germline ends. CDR3 sequence: CASSERADYEQYF. The CDR3 DNA follows: TGTGCCAGCAGTGAAAGGGCCGACTACGAGCAGTACTTC.